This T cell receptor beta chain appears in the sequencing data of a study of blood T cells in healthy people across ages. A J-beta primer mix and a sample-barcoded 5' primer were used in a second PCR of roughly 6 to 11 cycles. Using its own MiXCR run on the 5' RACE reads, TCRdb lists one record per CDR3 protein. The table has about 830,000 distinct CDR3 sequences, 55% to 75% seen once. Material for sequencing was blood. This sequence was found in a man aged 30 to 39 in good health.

The CDR3 sequence: CASSRAVGYYEQYF. CDR3 DNA sequence: TGCGCCAGCAGCCGCGCGGTCGGTTACTACGAGCAGTACTTC. V and J are TRBV5-1 and TRBJ2-7; no firm D call. V was pared by 4 bases and J by 3 bases, with 14 bases between. This CDR3 is 14 amino acids long. The germline CDR1 and CDR2 sequences are SGHRS and YFSETQ.